The T cell receptor beta chain under discussion was sequenced for a study of blood T cell repertoires in COVID-19. Turning to the study itself: Spain, Italy and the United States supplied samples that represented acute and convalescent COVID-19.

In the authors' methods: Reference gene primer amplification gave estimated nucleated cell counts. Generated by immunoSEQ multiplex PCR, the TCRdb table keeps only in-frame clones and is missing some. V and J calls and clone size are given by that table; D and trimming were obtained from the DNA. This table has 150,000 to 200,000 clones, over 75% appearing once. V lost 0 bases to trimming and J lost 6 bases, with 8 bases between them. The CDR3 is made up of 14 amino acids. Germline V lookup: CDR1 MNHEY, CDR2 SVGAGI. Sequencing was performed on peripheral blood. The rearrangement joins TRBV6-5 to TRBJ2-2; maybe TRBD2 (6 bases). This receptor was obtained from a human donor in a cohort sampled during active COVID-19. The CDR3 spells CASSYSSGPGELFF. CDR3 DNA: TGTGCCAGCAGTTACTCGAGCGGGCCCGGGGAGCTGTTTTTT.